The next 27 T cell receptor beta chains were all read from a single sample in a study of blood T cell repertoires in COVID-19. The assay was immunoSEQ multiplex PCR, and TCRdb's table has in-frame clones only and misses some. This table has 400,000 or so clones, over 75% appearing once. Sequencing was done on a sample of PBMCs or T cells enriched from blood (not recorded which). The receptor set was obtained from a man aged 35-49 years in a cohort exposed to, infected with or recovered from COVID-19 (not recorded which).

In this sample, this clone turned up a few times. This rearrangement joins TRBV27 to TRBJ2-7; 7 bases map to TRBD2. The CDR3 has 15 amino acids. The J segment lost 4 bases and the V segment lost 2 bases, leaving 8 bases of the junction unmatched. CDR1 and CDR2 from the germline V gene are MNHEY and SMNVEV (reference sequence). As DNA, the CDR3 is TGTGCCAGCAGTTTAGGGGCGGGAGATAGATACGAGCAGTACTTC. Its protein is CASSLGAGDRYEQYF.

This sequence joins TRBV7-8 and TRBJ1-6, with TRBD1 as a possible D gene (5 bases). This CDR3 is 13 amino acids long. Trimming pared 2 bases from V and 8 bases from J, leaving 7 bases between. CDR1 is SGHVS, CDR2 FQNEAQ, per germline. The CDR3 DNA reads as TGTGCCAGCAGCTTACGCAGGGATTCACCCCTCCACTTT. Its protein product is CASSLRRDSPLHF.

With regard to this clone: The same CDR3 can be traced to other DNA sequences in this sample. The chain has TRBV5-1 and TRBJ1-1; 8 bases line up with TRBD1. CDR1 is SGHRS and CDR2 is YFSETQ in the germline V gene. J was trimmed by 2 bases and V by 3 bases; bases with no gene match: 6. This CDR3 comprises 15 residues. The CDR3 DNA sequence: TGCGCCAGCAGCTGGGGGGACAGGTCTAACACTGAAGCTTTCTTT. This encodes CASSWGDRSNTEAFF.

The CDR3 DNA follows: TGTGCCAGCACCCCAGGAACTAGCAAAGAGACCCAGTACTTC. Its protein is CASTPGTSKETQYF. The chain employs TRBV3-1 (or the pseudogene TRBV3-2) and TRBJ2-5, with D maybe TRBD2 (6 bases). CDR1 and CDR2 from the germline V gene are LGHDT and YNNKEL (reference sequence). The ends were cut back, 7 bases at V and 3 bases at J, with 15 bases in the middle. The CDR3 is made up of 14 amino acids.

The CDR3 DNA is TGTGCCAGCAGTGAAAGGGCGGGGGAACAAGAGACCCAGTACTTC. Encoded protein: CASSERAGEQETQYF. V is TRBV2 and J is TRBJ2-5, with TRBD2 matching 7 bases. Germline V CDR1 and CDR2: SNHLY, FYNNEI. Trimming removed 2 bases from V and 2 bases from J; junction bases left unmatched: 5. This CDR3 is built from 15 residues.

This clone was seen only a few times. The J gene is TRBJ1-3, the V gene TRBV6-5; D remains unclear. Germline assignment: CDR1 MNHEY and CDR2 SVGAGI. With 0 bases removed from V and 0 bases from J, the gap between germline ends came to 9 bases. The CDR3 runs 16 residues. Written as DNA, the CDR3 is TGTGCCAGCAGTTACTCCCAGGCATACTCTGGAAACACCATATATTTT. Residues: CASSYSQAYSGNTIYF.

The V gene is TRBV3-1 (or the pseudogene TRBV3-2), the J gene TRBJ1-6; D call uncertain. CDR1 LGHDT and CDR2 YNNKEL come from the germline V gene (reference sequence). The V end was cut by 1 base, the J end by 10 bases, with 14 bases between. The CDR3 totals 15 residues. For the CDR3, the DNA is TGTGCCAGCAGCCAAGGCGGGATTTCGCGATCACCCCTCCACTTT. Encoded protein: CASSQGGISRSPLHF.

The chain is built from TRBV25-1 and TRBJ2-7; TRBD2 aligns across 11 bases. The germline gives CDR1 MGHDK, CDR2 SYGVNS. V shed 4 bases and J 2 bases; nucleotides not matched to a gene: 7. The CDR3 extends over 16 amino acids. The CDR3, as DNA: TGTGCCAGCAGTGCTTCTGAGACTAGCGGGACCTACGAGCAGTACTTC. Protein: CASSASETSGTYEQYF.

J is TRBJ2-1 and V is TRBV2; the D is unclear. This CDR3 contains 13 residues. The germline V and J ends were trimmed by 8 bases and 4 bases, with 12 bases remaining between them. Germline V gene lookup returns CDR1 SNHLY and CDR2 FYNNEI. Written as DNA, the CDR3 is TGTGCCAGCTCGCTCCGGAGATACAATGAGCAGTTCTTC. Translation gives CASSLRRYNEQFF.

This chain joins TRBV27 and TRBJ1-1, with D maybe TRBD1 (5 bases). Looked up from germline, CDR1 is MNHEY and CDR2 is SMNVEV (reference sequence). V was clipped by 2 bases and J by 5 bases, with 12 bases between them. This CDR3 has 14 residues. CDR3 amino acids: CASSLRAGRTEAFF. Written as DNA, the CDR3 is TGTGCCAGCAGTTTACGGGCAGGGAGGACTGAAGCTTTCTTT.

As DNA, the CDR3 is TGTGCCAGCAGCTTAACGGCGGGAGGCTACGAGCAGTACTTC. It specifies CASSLTAGGYEQYF. This chain joins TRBV7-3 and TRBJ2-7, with 8 bases that match TRBD2. Germline V gene lookup returns CDR1 SGHTA and CDR2 FQGTGA. Trimming took 0 bases from V and 3 from J; bases not matched to a gene: 1. The CDR3 contains 14 residues.

The sample holds one count of this clone. The chain joins TRBV5-1 to TRBJ2-7; TRBD1 might be the D (6 bases). Germline lookup yields CDR1 SGHRS and CDR2 YFSETQ. This CDR3 is built from 14 residues. The ends were cut back, 7 bases at V and 2 bases at J, with 16 bases in the middle. CDR3 sequence: CASSEAWTAYEQYF. The CDR3 DNA reads TGCGCCAGCTCTGAAGCCTGGACAGCCTACGAGCAGTACTTC.

The chain combines TRBV29-1 with TRBJ1-2; TRBD1 matches 9 bases. The junction had 14 bases not matched to a gene; V was cut back by 7 bases and J by 8 bases. CDR3 length equals 14 residues. The germline V gene has CDR1 SQVTM and CDR2 ANQGSEA. CDR3 in amino acids: CSDTGTGFGEGYTF. The CDR3 DNA reads TGCAGCGACACCGGGACAGGGTTTGGCGAAGGCTACACCTTC.

The chain joins TRBV19 to TRBJ2-2; D possibly corresponds to TRBD2 (6 bases). Germline CDR1 is LNHDA and CDR2 is SQIVND (reference sequence). V was cut by 6 bases and J by 7 bases, with 15 bases left in between. This CDR3 has 14 amino acids. The CDR3 spells CASRYAGPGGELFF. The DNA for the CDR3 is TGTGCCAGTAGGTATGCGGGACCCGGCGGGGAGCTGTTTTTT.

The gene calls are TRBV5-1 and TRBJ2-3, with 8 bases aligning to TRBD1. The CDR3 loop spans 16 amino acids. Germline CDR1 SGHRS, CDR2 YFSETQ. V lost 3 bases, J lost 4 bases, and 10 bases stayed unmatched. CDR3 nucleotides: TGCGCCAGCAGCTACCGCGGACAGGGTGGGGCAGATACGCAGTATTTT. Protein product: CASSYRGQGGADTQYF. The full variable domain, in which reference TRBV5-1 and TRBJ2-3 provide the parts outside the CDR3, is KAGVTQTPRYLIKTRGQQVTLSCSPISGHRSVSWYQQTPGQGLQFLFEYFSETQRNKGNFPGRFSGRQFSNSRSEMNVSTLELGDSALYLCASSYRGQGGADTQYFGPGTRLTVL.

The chain combines TRBV18 with TRBJ2-7; the D gene is possibly TRBD1 (5 bases). The CDR3 consists of 11 residues. V lost 8 bases to trimming and J lost 6 bases, with 11 bases between them. Looked up from germline, CDR1 is KGHSH and CDR2 is LQKENI. The CDR3 DNA reads as TGTGCCAGCCAGGGTTTAAGCGAGCAGTACTTC. Amino acids: CASQGLSEQYF.

The rearrangement links TRBV27 to TRBJ1-3; D ambiguous. The CDR3 has 12 residues. The V gene's germline CDR1 is MNHEY and CDR2 SMNVEV (reference sequence). V was trimmed by 6 bases and J by 3 bases, leaving 6 bases between them. This CDR3 is CASRSVGNTIYF. The CDR3 coding sequence is TGTGCCAGCAGATCGGTTGGAAACACCATATATTTT.

The rearrangement links TRBV28 to TRBJ1-3, with 7 bases that match TRBD1. The CDR3 has 15 residues. V was pared by 5 bases and J by 2 bases, with 6 bases of the junction left unmatched. The germline V gene has CDR1 MDHEN and CDR2 SYDVKM. CDR3 protein: CASSLRTGTGNTIYF. Here the CDR3 DNA reads TGTGCCAGCAGTCTCCGGACAGGTACTGGAAACACCATATATTTT.

The V and J genes are TRBV5-1 and TRBJ2-5, with TRBD2 identical over 10 bases. The CDR3 totals 15 residues. Trimming removed 4 bases from V and 5 bases from J; junction bases left unmatched: 8. Germline V lookup: CDR1 SGHRS, CDR2 YFSETQ. CDR3 nucleotide sequence: TGCGCCAGCAGCGGCCTAGCGGGAGTGGAGGAGACCCAGTACTTC. This codes for CASSGLAGVEETQYF.

A few counts support this clone. Other DNA sequences of this sample code for an identical CDR3. The chain has TRBV25-1 and TRBJ2-3, with a tentative D call TRBD1 (5 bases). This CDR3 is 13 amino acids long. Germline V gene lookup returns CDR1 MGHDK and CDR2 SYGVNS. With 7 bases removed from V and 4 bases from J, the gap between germline ends came to 12 bases. The CDR3 DNA follows: TGTGCCAGCACCCGCAAAGGGGCAGATACGCAGTATTTT. Its protein is CASTRKGADTQYF.

This sequence joins TRBV7-3 and TRBJ2-1; D perhaps matches TRBD2 (5 bases). V was trimmed by 5 bases and J by 7 bases, leaving 24 bases between them. Germline V gene sequence: CDR1 SGHTA, CDR2 FQGTGA. The CDR3 spans 17 residues. This CDR3 is CASSPNQPAYPGNEQFF. The CDR3 coding sequence is TGTGCCAGCAGCCCCAATCAACCGGCATACCCGGGAAATGAGCAGTTCTTC. Full variable domain (remainder filled in from reference TRBV7-3 and TRBJ2-1): GAGVSQTPSNKVTEKGKYVELRCDPISGHTALYWYRQSLGQGPEFLIYFQGTGAADDSGLPNDRFFAVRPEGSVSTLKIQRTERGDSAVYLCASSPNQPAYPGNEQFFGPGTRLTVL.

This clone was seen only a few times. In the same sample, other DNA sequences code for this CDR3. V and J are TRBV10-3 and TRBJ2-7; D remains ambiguous. V was trimmed by 4 bases and J by 4 bases, leaving 8 bases between them. The CDR3 loop spans 12 amino acids. Per the germline V gene, CDR1 is ENHRY and CDR2 is SYGVKD. CDR3 in amino acids: CAISAVSYEQYF. As DNA, the CDR3 is TGTGCCATCAGTGCGGTGTCATACGAGCAGTACTTC.

The rearrangement uses TRBV10-1 and TRBJ1-1; D perhaps matches TRBD1 (5 bases). Germline loops: CDR1 WNHNN, CDR2 SYGVQD (reference sequence). Trimming removed 2 bases at V and 6 bases at J, with 10 bases between. The CDR3 contains 13 residues. The CDR3 sequence is CASSEAGRAEAFF. The DNA of the CDR3 is TGCGCCAGCAGTGAGGCAGGGAGGGCTGAAGCTTTCTTT.

The gene calls are TRBV27 and TRBJ1-4; D possibly corresponds to TRBD1 (6 bases). V lost 3 bases to trimming and J lost 8 bases, with 16 bases between them. Germline V gene data show CDR1 as MNHEY and CDR2 as SMNVEV (reference sequence). The CDR3 extends over 15 amino acids. The CDR3 nucleotides are TGTGCCAGCAGTTTCTCACAGGGTCCGGGAGAAAAACTGTTTTTT. Translating it yields CASSFSQGPGEKLFF. Using reference TRBV27 and TRBJ1-4 for the parts outside the CDR3, the full variable domain is EAQVTQNPRYLITVTGKKLTVTCSQNMNHEYMSWYRQDPGLGLRQIYYSMNVEVTDKGDVPEGYKVSRKEKRNFPLILESPSPNQTSLYFCASSFSQGPGEKLFFGSGTQLSVL.

This chain connects TRBV4-2 to TRBJ2-3; 7 bases are shared with TRBD2. Per germline, CDR1 LGHNA and CDR2 YNFKEQ. The trim removed 0 bases at V and 7 bases at J, leaving 16 bases unmatched. This CDR3 comprises 18 residues. For the CDR3, the DNA is TGTGCCAGCAGCCAAGATTATGGTTGGCGGGAGTATGGTTATACGCAGTATTTT. As protein: CASSQDYGWREYGYTQYF.

The chain carries TRBV6-5 and TRBJ2-1; 12 bases fit TRBD2. The germline V gene has CDR1 MNHEY and CDR2 SVGAGI. The CDR3 is made up of 15 amino acids. V lost 5 bases to trimming and J lost 5 bases; unmatched junction nucleotides: 4. The CDR3 bases are TGTGCCAGCAGTCCCCGACTAGCGGGGGACAATGAGCAGTTCTTC. It codes for CASSPRLAGDNEQFF.

The CDR3 sequence is CASSPGTGGIEQYF. CDR3 nucleotide sequence: TGTGCCAGCTCACCAGGGACAGGGGGCATCGAGCAGTACTTC. The chain couples TRBV18 to TRBJ2-7; TRBD1 agrees at 12 bases. Germline CDR1 KGHSH, CDR2 LQKENI. There are 14 residues in the CDR3. V lost 2 bases and J lost 6; bases outside the gene matches: 2.